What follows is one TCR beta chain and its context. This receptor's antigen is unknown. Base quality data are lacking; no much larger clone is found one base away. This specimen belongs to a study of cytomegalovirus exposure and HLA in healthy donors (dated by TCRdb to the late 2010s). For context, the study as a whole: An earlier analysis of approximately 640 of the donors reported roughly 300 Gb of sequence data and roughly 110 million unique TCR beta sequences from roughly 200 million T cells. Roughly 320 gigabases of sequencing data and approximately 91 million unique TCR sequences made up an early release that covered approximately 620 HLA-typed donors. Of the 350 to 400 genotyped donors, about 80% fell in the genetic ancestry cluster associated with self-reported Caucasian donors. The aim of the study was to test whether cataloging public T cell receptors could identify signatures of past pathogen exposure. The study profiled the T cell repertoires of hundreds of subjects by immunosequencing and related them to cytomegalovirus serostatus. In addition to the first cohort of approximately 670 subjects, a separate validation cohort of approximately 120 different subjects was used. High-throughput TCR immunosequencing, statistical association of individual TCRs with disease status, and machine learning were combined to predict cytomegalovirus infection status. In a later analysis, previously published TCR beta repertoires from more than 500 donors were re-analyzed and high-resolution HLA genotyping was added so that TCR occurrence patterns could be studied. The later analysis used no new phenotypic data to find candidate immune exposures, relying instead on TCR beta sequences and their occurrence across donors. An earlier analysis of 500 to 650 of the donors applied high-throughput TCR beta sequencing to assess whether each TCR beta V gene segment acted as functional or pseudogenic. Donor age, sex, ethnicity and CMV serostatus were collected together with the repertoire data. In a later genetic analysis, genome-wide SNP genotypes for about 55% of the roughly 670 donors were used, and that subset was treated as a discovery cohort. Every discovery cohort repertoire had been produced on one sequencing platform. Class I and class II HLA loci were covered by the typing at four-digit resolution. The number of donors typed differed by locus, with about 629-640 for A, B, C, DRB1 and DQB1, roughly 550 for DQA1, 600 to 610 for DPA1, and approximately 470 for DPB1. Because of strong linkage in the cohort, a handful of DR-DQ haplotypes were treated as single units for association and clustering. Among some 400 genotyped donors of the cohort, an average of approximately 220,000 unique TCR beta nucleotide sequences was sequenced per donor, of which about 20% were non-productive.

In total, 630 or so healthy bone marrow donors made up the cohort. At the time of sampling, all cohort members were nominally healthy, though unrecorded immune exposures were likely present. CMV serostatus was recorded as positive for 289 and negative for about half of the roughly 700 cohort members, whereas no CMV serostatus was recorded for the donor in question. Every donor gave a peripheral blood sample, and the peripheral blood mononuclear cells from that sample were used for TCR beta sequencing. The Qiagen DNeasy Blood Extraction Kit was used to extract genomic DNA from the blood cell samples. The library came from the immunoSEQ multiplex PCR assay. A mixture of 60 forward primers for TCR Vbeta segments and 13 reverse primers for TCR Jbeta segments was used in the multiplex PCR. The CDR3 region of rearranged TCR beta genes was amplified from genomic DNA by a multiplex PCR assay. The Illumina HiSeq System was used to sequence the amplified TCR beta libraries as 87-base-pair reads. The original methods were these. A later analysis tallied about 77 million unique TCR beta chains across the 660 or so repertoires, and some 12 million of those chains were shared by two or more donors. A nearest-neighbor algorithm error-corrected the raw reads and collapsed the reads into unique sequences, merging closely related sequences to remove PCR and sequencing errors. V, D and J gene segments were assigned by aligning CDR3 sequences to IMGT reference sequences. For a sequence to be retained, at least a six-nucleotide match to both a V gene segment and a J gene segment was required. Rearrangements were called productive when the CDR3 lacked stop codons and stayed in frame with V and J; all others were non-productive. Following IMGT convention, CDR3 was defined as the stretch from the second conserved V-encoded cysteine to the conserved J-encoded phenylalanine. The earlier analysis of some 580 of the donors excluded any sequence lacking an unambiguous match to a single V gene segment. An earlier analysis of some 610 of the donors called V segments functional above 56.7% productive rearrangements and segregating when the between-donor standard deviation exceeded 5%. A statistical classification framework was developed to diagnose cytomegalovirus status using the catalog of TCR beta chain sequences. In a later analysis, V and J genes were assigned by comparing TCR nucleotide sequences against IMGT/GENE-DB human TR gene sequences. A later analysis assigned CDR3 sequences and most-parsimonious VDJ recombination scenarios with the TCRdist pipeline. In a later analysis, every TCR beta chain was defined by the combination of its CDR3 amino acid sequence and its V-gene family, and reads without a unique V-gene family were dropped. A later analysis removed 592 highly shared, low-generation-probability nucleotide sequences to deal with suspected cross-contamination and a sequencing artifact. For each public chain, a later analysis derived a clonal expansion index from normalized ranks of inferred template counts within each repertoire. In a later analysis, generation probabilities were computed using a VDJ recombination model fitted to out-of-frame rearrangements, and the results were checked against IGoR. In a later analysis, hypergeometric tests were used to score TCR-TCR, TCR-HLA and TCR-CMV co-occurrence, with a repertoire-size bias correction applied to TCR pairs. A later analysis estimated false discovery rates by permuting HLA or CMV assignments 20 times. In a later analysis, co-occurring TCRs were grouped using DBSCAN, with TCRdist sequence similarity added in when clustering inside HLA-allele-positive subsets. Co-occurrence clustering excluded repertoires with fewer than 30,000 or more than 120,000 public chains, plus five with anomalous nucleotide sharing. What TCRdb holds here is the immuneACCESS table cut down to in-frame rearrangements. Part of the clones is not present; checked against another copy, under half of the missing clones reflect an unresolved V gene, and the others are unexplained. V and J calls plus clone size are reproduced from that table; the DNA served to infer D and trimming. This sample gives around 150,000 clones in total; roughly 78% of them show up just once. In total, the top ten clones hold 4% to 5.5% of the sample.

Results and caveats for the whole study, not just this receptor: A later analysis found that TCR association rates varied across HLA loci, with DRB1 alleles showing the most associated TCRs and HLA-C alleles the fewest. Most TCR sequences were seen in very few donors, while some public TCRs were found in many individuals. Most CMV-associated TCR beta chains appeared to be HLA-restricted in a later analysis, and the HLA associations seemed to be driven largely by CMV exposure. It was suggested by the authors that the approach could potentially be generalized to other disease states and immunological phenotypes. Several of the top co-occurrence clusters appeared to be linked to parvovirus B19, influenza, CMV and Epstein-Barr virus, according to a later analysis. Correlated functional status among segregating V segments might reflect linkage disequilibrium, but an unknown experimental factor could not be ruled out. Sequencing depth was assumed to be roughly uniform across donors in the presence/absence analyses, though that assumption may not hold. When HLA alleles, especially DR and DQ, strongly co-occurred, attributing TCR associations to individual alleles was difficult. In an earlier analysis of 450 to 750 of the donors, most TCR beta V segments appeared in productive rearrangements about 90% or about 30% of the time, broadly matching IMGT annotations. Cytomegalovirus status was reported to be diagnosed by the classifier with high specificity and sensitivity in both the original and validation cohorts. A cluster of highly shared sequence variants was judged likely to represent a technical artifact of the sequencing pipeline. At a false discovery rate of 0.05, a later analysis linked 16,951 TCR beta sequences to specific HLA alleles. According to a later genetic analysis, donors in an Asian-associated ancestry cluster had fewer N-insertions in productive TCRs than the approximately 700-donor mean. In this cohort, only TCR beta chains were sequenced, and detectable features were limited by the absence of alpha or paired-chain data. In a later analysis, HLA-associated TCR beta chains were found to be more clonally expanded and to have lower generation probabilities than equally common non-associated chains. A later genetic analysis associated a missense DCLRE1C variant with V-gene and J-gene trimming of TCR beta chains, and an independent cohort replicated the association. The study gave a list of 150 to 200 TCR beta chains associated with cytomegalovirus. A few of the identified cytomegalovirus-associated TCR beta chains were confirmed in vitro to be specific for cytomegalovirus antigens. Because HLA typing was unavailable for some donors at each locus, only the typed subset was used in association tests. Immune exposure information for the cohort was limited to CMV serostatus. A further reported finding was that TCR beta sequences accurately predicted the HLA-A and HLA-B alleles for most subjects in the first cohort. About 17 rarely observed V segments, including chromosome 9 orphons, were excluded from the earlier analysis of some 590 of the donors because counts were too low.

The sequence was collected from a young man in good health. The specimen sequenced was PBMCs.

In nucleotide form, the sequence is TGTGCCTGGAGTGAAGGACTAGCGGGAGGGAGAGAGGAGACCCAGTACTTC. Translated, this is CAWSEGLAGGREETQYF. This receptor chain uses TRBV30 and TRBJ2-5; TRBD2 fits 15 bases in the junction. Sequences GTSNPN (CDR1) and SVGIG (CDR2) are obtained from the germline V gene (reference sequence). There are 17 amino acids in the CDR3, from cysteine to phenylalanine inclusive. Here the CDR3 DNA is all that survives: 51 bases in frame from base 1. The germline V and J ends show losses of 1 base and 5 bases respectively, and no gene match explains 8 bases of the junction.